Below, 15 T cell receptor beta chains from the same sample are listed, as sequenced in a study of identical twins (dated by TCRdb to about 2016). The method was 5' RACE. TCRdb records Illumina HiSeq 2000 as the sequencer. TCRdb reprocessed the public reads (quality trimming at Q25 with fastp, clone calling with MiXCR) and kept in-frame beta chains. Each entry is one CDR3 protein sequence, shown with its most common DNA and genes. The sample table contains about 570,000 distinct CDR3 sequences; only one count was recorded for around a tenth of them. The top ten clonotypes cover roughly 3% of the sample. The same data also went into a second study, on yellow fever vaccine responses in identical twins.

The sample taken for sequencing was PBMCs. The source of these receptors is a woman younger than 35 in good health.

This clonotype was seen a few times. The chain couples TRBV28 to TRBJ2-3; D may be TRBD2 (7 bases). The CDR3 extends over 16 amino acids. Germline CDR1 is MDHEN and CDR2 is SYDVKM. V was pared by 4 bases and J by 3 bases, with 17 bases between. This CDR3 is CASSSSRGGLTDTQYF. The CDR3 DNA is TGTGCCAGCAGTTCGTCTAGGGGGGGCCTAACAGATACGCAGTATTTT.

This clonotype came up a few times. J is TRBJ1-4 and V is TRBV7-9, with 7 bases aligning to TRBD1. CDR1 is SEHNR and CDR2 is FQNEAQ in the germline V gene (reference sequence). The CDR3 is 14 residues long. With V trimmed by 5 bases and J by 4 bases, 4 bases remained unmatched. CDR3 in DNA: TGTGCCAGCAGCCCCCGGGACAGTAATGAAAAACTGTTTTTT. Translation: CASSPRDSNEKLFF.

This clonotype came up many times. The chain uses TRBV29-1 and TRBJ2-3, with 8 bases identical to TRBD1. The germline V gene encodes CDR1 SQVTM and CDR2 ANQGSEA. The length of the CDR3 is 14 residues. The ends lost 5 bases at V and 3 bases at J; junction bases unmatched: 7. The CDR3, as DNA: TGCAGCGTTCACGGACAGGGATGGACAGATACGCAGTATTTT. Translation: CSVHGQGWTDTQYF.

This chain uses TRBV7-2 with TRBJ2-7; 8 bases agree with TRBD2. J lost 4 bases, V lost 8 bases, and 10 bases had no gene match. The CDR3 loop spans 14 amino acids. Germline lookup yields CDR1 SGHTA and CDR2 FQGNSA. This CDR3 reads CASDPGGGIYEQYF. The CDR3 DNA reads TGTGCCAGCGACCCCGGGGGGGGTATTTACGAGCAGTACTTC.

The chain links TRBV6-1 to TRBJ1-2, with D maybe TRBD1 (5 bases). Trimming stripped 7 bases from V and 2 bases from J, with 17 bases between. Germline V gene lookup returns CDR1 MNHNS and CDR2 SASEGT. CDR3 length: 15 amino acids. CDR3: CASTPRGTANYGYTF. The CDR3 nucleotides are TGTGCCAGCACCCCAAGAGGGACTGCCAACTATGGCTACACCTTC.

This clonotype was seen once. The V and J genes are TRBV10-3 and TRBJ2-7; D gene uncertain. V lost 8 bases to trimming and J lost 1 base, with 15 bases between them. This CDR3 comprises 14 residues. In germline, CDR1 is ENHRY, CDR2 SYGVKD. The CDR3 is CAIGSFGPSYEQYF. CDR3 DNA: TGTGCCATCGGGTCTTTCGGGCCATCCTACGAGCAGTACTTC.

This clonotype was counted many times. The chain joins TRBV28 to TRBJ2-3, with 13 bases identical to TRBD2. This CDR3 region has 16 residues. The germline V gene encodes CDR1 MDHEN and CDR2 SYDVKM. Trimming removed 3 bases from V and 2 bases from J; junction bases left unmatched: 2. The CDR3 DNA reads TGTGCCAGCAGTTTTACTAGCGGGAGGGTCACAGATACGCAGTATTTT. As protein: CASSFTSGRVTDTQYF.

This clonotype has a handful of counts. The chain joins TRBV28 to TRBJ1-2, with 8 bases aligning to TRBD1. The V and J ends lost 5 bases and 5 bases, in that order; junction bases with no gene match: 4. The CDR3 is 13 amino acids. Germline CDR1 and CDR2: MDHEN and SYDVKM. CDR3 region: CASSTRTGYGYTF. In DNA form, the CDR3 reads TGTGCCAGCAGTACCCGGACAGGGTATGGCTACACCTTC.

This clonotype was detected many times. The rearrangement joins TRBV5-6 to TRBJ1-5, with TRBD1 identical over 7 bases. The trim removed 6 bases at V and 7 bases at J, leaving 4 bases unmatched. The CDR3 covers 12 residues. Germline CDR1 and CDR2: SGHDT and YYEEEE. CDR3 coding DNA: TGTGCCAGCAAGACAGGGATACAGCCCCAGCATTTT. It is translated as CASKTGIQPQHF.

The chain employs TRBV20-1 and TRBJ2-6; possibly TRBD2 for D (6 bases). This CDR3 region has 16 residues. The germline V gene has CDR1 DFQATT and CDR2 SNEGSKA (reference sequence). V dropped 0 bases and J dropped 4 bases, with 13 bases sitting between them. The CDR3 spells CSARDMGGAGANVLTF. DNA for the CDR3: TGCAGTGCTAGAGATATGGGGGGTGCGGGGGCCAACGTCCTGACTTTC.

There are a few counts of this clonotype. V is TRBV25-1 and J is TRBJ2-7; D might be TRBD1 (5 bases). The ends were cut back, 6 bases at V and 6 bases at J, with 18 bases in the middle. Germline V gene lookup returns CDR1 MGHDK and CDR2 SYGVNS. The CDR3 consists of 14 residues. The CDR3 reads CASSEIVPGSEQYF. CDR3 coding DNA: TGTGCCAGCAGCGAAATCGTGCCAGGGTCCGAGCAGTACTTC.

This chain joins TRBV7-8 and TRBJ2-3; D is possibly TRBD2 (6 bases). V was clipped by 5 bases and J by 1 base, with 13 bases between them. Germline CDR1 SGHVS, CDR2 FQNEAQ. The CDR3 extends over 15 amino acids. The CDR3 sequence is CASSRSKRGTDTQYF. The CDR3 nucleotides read TGTGCCAGCAGCCGATCTAAGCGGGGCACAGATACGCAGTATTTT.

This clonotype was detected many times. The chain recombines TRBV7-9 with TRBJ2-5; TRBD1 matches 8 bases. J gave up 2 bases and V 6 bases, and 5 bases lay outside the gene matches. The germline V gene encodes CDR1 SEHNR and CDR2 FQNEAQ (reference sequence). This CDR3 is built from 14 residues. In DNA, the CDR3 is TGTGCCAGCAGTGAACAGGGGGTACAAGAGACCCAGTACTTC. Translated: CASSEQGVQETQYF.

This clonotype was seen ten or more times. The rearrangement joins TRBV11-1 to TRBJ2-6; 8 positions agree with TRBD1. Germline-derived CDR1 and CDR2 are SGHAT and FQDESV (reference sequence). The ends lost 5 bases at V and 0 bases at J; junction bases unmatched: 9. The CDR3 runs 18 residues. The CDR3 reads CASSRGQGLTSGANVLTF. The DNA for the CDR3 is TGTGCCAGCAGCCGCGGACAGGGTCTGACCTCTGGGGCCAACGTCCTGACTTTC.

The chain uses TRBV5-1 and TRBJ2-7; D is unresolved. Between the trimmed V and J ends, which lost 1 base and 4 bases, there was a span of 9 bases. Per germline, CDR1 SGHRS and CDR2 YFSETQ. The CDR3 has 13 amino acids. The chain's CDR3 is CASSLIGWYEQYF. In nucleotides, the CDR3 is TGCGCCAGCAGCTTGATAGGTTGGTACGAGCAGTACTTC.